This T cell receptor beta chain was obtained from a study of blood T cell repertoires in COVID-19. Study-wide context: Nucleic acid was either cDNA or gDNA, and it came from T cells, B-cell-depleted T cells, or PBMCs.

Data came from immunoSEQ multiplex PCR; TCRdb stores just in-frame clones and leaves some out. Among 210,000 or so clones listed, 80% to 85% were seen once. CDR1 is SNHLY, CDR2 FYNNEI, per germline. CDR3 length: 11 residues. A word on this clone: Mismatch with germline at one junction end may stem from a read error.

The clonotype originates from a woman older than 75 with active or convalescent COVID-19. The rearrangement uses TRBV2 and TRBJ2-3; a possible D gene is TRBD2 (6 bases). Material: peripheral blood. CDR3 sequence (DNA): TGTGCCAGCAGTGAATCGCCTAGCGCGGATTTT. It specifies CASSESPSADF.